The entry below gives a single T cell receptor beta chain sequence along with its context. How the authors handled the data: Reference gene primer amplification gave nucleated cell count estimates. Only in-frame clones appear in the TCRdb table, and some are missing; sequencing was by immunoSEQ multiplex PCR. The V and J calls and clone size are taken from that table; D and trimming were inferred from the DNA. The data hold hundreds of thousands of clones, with 80% to 90% observed a single time. Germline loops: CDR1 KGHDR, CDR2 SFDVKD. The V gene end was trimmed by 4 bases and the J gene end by 2 bases; junction bases not matched to a gene: 6. The CDR3 has 17 amino acids. This sample was taken from a study of blood T cell repertoires in COVID-19. Whole-study context: Acute-phase and convalescent COVID-19 samples originated in the United States, Italy and Spain. PBMCs, B-cell-depleted T cells, or T cells were the source of the cDNA or gDNA that made up the material.

The chain combines TRBV24-1 with TRBJ2-1; 11 nucleotides align to TRBD2. The receptor's source is a woman between 65 and 79 years old with COVID-19, enrolled during active disease. Sequencing was carried out using peripheral blood. CDR3 region: CATSDTSGSMPYNEQFF. CDR3 coding DNA: TGTGCCACCAGTGACACTAGCGGGAGTATGCCCTACAATGAGCAGTTCTTC.